Described below is a single T cell receptor (beta chain) sequence and its context. The target antigen is unknown. The table came from immunoSEQ multiplex PCR; TCRdb's copy has only in-frame clones and leaves some out. Among roughly 40,000 clones listed, about 88% were seen once. Germline V gene sequence: CDR1 LGHNA, CDR2 YSLEER. The CDR3 contains 15 residues. J lost 6 bases, V lost 1 base, and 8 bases had no gene match. The data derive from a study of STAT3 mutations in large granular lymphocyte leukemia. General study results and limits: Some patients had dominant TCR clones larger than their STAT3 mutant burden. In T-cell large granular lymphocyte leukemia, about half of patients showed multiple immunodominant subclonotypes. Some patients had persisting codominant clonotypes that could mask small clones. Differing intervals and regimens complicate linking therapy response to clone burden.

This chain connects TRBV4-3 to TRBJ2-7, with 8 bases lining up with TRBD2. This clonotype was sampled from a human donor with T large granular lymphocyte leukemia. Some clones in this sample may be carry-over from other donors' samples. The source material was PBMCs. For the CDR3, the DNA is TGCGCCAGCAGCCAAGGGAGGAGACTAGCGACCGAGCAGTACTTC. It translates to CASSQGRRLATEQYF.